The entry that follows covers one T cell receptor beta chain sequence. What it binds is unknown. With 5 bases clipped from V and 7 bases from J, the junction kept 13 bases outside the gene matches. CDR3 size: 16 residues. The germline CDR1 and CDR2 sequences are SGHTA and FQGNSA. The data stem from a study of beta chain features in type 1 diabetes. Study observations and caveats: In every one of the four CD4+ subsets, TCRB CDR3s were moderately but significantly shorter in Type 1 diabetes patients. Within the patient group, naive, central memory and Treg TCRB repertoires appeared more similar to each other than within healthy donors.

The entirety of the isolated RNA underwent reverse transcription, so expressed TCRB transcripts were sequenced. Using immunoSEQ multiplex PCR, the repertoire was profiled, and TCRdb retains in-frame clones only, with some absent. The sample includes around 150,000 clones, around 8.6% of them seen just once. Sample: central memory CD4+ T cells from blood. The rearrangement links TRBV7-2 to TRBJ2-2, with TRBD2 identical over 7 bases. The TCR was taken from a woman between 18 and 29 years old with type 1 diabetes. CDR3 region: CASSPGGSSGGGELFF. CDR3 nucleotide sequence: TGTGCCAGCAGCCCCGGGGGGAGCAGTGGGGGCGGGGAGCTGTTTTTT.